The sample holds many counts of the clone carrying this T cell receptor beta chain. Its target is unknown. Previously described methods and listed TCR primers were used for bulk TCR libraries. Via MiXCR, TCRdb re-called the PCR reads, giving one row per CDR3 protein. In the table there are about 640,000 distinct CDR3 sequences, less than 20% of which are singletons. This specimen comes from a study of molecular identifiers for immune sequencing clone quantification. Study-level results: More than 97% of effector molecules, versus under 1% of naive-cell molecules, belonged to clones above 20 RNA copies.

With 10%, 30% or 50% of RNA, 20,000 to 1,000,000 naive CD8 T cells were sequenced. The CDR3 runs to 16 residues. V was trimmed by 1 base and J by 7 bases, leaving 19 bases between them. Germline V gene sequence: CDR1 SEHNR, CDR2 FQNEAQ (reference sequence). The clonotype comes from a human donor in good health. Some libraries in this study had Jurkat cell RNA spiked in. This rearrangement joins TRBV7-9 to TRBJ1-1, with TRBD1 as a possible D gene (5 bases). Sequencing was done on a sample of naive CD8+ T cells from blood, with Jurkat cell RNA spiked in. Subset noted: FACS-sorted CD8+CD4-CCR7+CD45RA+ naive T cells. The CDR3 sequence is CASSLGRAGIFIEAFF. The CDR3 DNA reads as TGTGCCAGCAGCTTAGGCCGGGCAGGGATATTTATTGAAGCTTTCTTT.